The 19 T cell receptor beta chains in this list originate from one sample, sequenced in a study of blood T cells in healthy people across ages. Next came a second PCR, run for about 7 to 12 cycles, which used a sample-barcoded 5' primer along with a J-beta primer mix. One entry per CDR3 protein, called by TCRdb with MiXCR from the 5' RACE reads. This sample has around 1,700,000 distinct CDR3 sequences, with about 28% found just once. Sample: blood. Source of these receptors: a young woman in good health.

This clonotype was counted at least ten times. The chain recombines TRBV5-1 with TRBJ2-4; D unclear. This CDR3 has 14 residues. Trimming stripped 0 bases from V and 0 bases from J, with 4 bases between. CDR1 is SGHRS, CDR2 YFSETQ, per germline. The CDR3 protein is CASSLAVAKNIQYF. CDR3 in DNA: TGCGCCAGCAGCTTGGCGGTAGCCAAAAACATTCAGTACTTC.

The rearrangement joins TRBV20-1 to TRBJ2-7; 9 bases map to TRBD1. The CDR3 is made up of 15 amino acids. V trimming: 5 bases; J trimming: 5 bases; junction bases outside the gene matches: 13. CDR1 is DFQATT, CDR2 SNEGSKA, per germline (reference sequence). The CDR3 nucleotides read TGCAGTGCTTGGCCCCGGGACAGGGTGACGGACGAGCAGTACTTC. Its protein product is CSAWPRDRVTDEQYF.

The chain joins TRBV20-1 to TRBJ2-3; no clear D. Germline assignment: CDR1 DFQATT and CDR2 SNEGSKA (reference sequence). The V and J ends lost 0 bases and 7 bases respectively, with 11 bases between them. This CDR3 has 13 residues. CDR3 nucleotides: TGCAGTGCTAGAGATCCCGCTTCGAATACGCAGTATTTT. This sequence encodes CSARDPASNTQYF.

This clonotype has a count of ten or more. V and J are TRBV20-1 and TRBJ2-1, with 12 bases that match TRBD2. CDR3 length equals 16 residues. Germline V gene data show CDR1 as DFQATT and CDR2 as SNEGSKA (reference sequence). CDR3 DNA: TGCAGCGCGGGACTAGCGGGCTCGAACTCCTACAATGAGCAGTTCTTC. This gives the protein CSAGLAGSNSYNEQFF.

This clonotype has a handful of counts. The chain joins TRBV20-1 to TRBJ1-3; D not resolved. The CDR3 length is 15 residues. Germline V gene sequence: CDR1 DFQATT, CDR2 SNEGSKA (reference sequence). Trimming took 0 bases from V and 1 from J, leaving 10 bases between them. The DNA for the CDR3 is TGCAGTGCTAGAGAGGGGTCCGATTCTGGAAACACCATATATTTT. Protein sequence: CSAREGSDSGNTIYF.

This clonotype was counted a few times. The chain has TRBV29-1 and TRBJ2-1; 8 bases are shared with TRBD2. V shed 7 bases and J 10 bases; nucleotides not matched to a gene: 15. The CDR3 totals 14 residues. Germline CDR1 and CDR2: SQVTM and ANQGSEA. CDR3 DNA: TGCAGCGCCGATGGGACTAGTTGGAATGGGGAGCAGTTCTTC. It specifies CSADGTSWNGEQFF.

This clonotype appeared once. A read error may be the cause here, since a much bigger clone is one base away. The chain joins TRBV5-1 to TRBJ2-1; 7 nucleotides match TRBD2. The CDR3 extends over 15 amino acids. Germline CDR1 reads SGHRS; CDR2 reads YFSETQ. The chain's CDR3 is CTSSLSSRTSNEQFF. CDR3 nucleotides: TGCACCAGCAGCTTGAGTAGTAGGACTAGCAATGAGCAGTTCTTC.

The chain couples TRBV20-1 to TRBJ2-3, with 7 bases matching TRBD2. In germline, CDR1 is DFQATT, CDR2 SNEGSKA (reference sequence). The CDR3 contains 13 residues. The CDR3 loop is CRVGAGPTDTQYF. CDR3 coding DNA: TGCCGAGTTGGAGCGGGGCCCACAGATACGCAGTATTTT.

This clonotype has a count of ten or more. This rearrangement joins TRBV9 to TRBJ2-7, with 10 bases fitting TRBD1. The CDR3 loop spans 14 amino acids. Trimming at V came to 4 bases and at J to 6 bases, leaving 7 bases not matched to a gene. CDR1 and CDR2 from the germline V gene are SGDLS and YYNGEE. CDR3 DNA sequence: TGTGCCAGCAGCTTCCGGGACAGGGGAGGCGAGCAGTACTTC. Amino acids: CASSFRDRGGEQYF.

This clonotype occurred once. The chain is built from TRBV7-2 and TRBJ2-7; the match to TRBD1 covers 10 bases. The CDR3 is 15 amino acids. The germline gives CDR1 SGHTA, CDR2 FQGNSA. V lost 5 bases to trimming and J lost 3 bases; unmatched junction nucleotides: 7. The CDR3 here is CASSARQGANYEQYF. DNA for the CDR3: TGTGCCAGCAGCGCACGACAGGGGGCGAACTACGAGCAGTACTTC.

The chain carries TRBV15 and TRBJ1-1, with D maybe TRBD1 (5 bases). Per germline, CDR1 LNHNV and CDR2 YYDKDF (reference sequence). V gave up 3 bases and J gave up 10 bases, with 12 bases separating them. This CDR3 is 12 amino acids long. CDR3 region: CATSSGLGGAFF. The CDR3 bases are TGTGCCACCAGCAGCGGGTTGGGGGGAGCTTTCTTT.

The V gene is TRBV24-1, the J gene TRBJ2-1, with TRBD2 matching 13 bases. Germline V gives CDR1 KGHDR, CDR2 SFDVKD. The V segment lost 1 base and the J segment 0 bases; nucleotides outside the gene matches: 11. The CDR3 runs 21 residues. The CDR3 DNA reads as TGTGCCACCAGTGATTTACAATCCGGGACTAGCGGGGCAAGCTCCTACAATGAGCAGTTCTTC. Residues: CATSDLQSGTSGASSYNEQFF.

This clonotype was observed a handful of times. The genes are TRBV7-3 and TRBJ2-7, with D possibly matching TRBD1 (6 bases). Per germline, CDR1 SGHTA and CDR2 FQGTGA. CDR3 length equals 13 residues. V gave up 6 bases and J gave up 6 bases, with 15 bases separating them. The CDR3, as DNA: TGTGCCAGCAGTGCTACAGGGACGGGCGAGCAGTACTTC. Protein sequence: CASSATGTGEQYF.

A few counts support this clonotype. The chain has TRBV7-7 and TRBJ2-5; the match to TRBD2 covers 8 bases. Losses at the gene ends were 5 bases for V and 0 bases for J; bases not matched to a gene: 5. This CDR3 spans 15 amino acids. Germline V lookup: CDR1 SSHAT, CDR2 FNYEAQ (reference sequence). The CDR3 DNA reads as TGTGCCAGCAGCCCGCAGCGGGGGTACCAAGAGACCCAGTACTTC. Protein product: CASSPQRGYQETQYF.

This clonotype was observed a few times. The genes are TRBV7-2 and TRBJ2-7; the match to TRBD1 covers 8 bases. This CDR3 is built from 15 residues. The V segment lost 7 bases and the J segment 0 bases; nucleotides outside the gene matches: 8. Germline loops: CDR1 SGHTA, CDR2 FQGNSA. The CDR3 DNA is TGTGCCAGCACAAAATCCGGGACAGGCTCCTACGAGCAGTACTTC. Protein product: CASTKSGTGSYEQYF.

A remark on this clonotype: Possible read error: a much larger clone is one base away. The rearrangement links TRBV29-1 to TRBJ2-1; 7 bases map to TRBD1. This CDR3 region has 13 residues. From germline, CDR1 is SQVTM and CDR2 ANQGSEA. The CDR3 DNA follows: TGCAGCGTGGAAGGAAGGGGACAGAATGAGCAGTTCTTC. This gives the protein CSVEGRGQNEQFF.

In its sample, this clonotype was seen a few times. V gene TRBV12-3 or TRBV12-4 combines with J gene TRBJ1-1; D gene ambiguous. The CDR3 has 12 amino acids. Trimming cost V 3 bases and J 7 bases, with 9 bases left between them. Here the CDR3 reads CASSFTGNEAFF. CDR3 in DNA: TGTGCCAGCAGTTTCACCGGGAATGAAGCTTTCTTT.

On this clonotype: One end of the junction fails to match germline, which may point to a read error. The rearrangement links TRBV28 to TRBJ2-5; tentatively, D is TRBD1 (6 bases). The DNA matches TRBJ2-7 better at its end, which makes the J call doubtful. CDR1 MDHEN and CDR2 SYDVKM come from the germline V gene. CDR3 length: 15 residues. The CDR3 is CTSSRTLDRPYEQYF. The CDR3 DNA follows: TGTACCAGCAGTAGAACTCTCGACAGGCCCTACGAGCAGTACTTC.

This clonotype was observed many times. The chain uses TRBV7-9 and TRBJ2-4, with 7 bases lining up with TRBD2. Trimming removed 1 base from V and 14 bases from J; junction bases left unmatched: 5. The CDR3 extends over 12 amino acids. Germline V lookup: CDR1 SEHNR, CDR2 FQNEAQ (reference sequence). DNA of the CDR3: TGTGCCAGCAGCTTAGAAGCGGGGAGGAAGTACTTC. Protein product: CASSLEAGRKYF.